Listed below are T cell receptor beta chains from one sample, sequenced in a study of blood T cell repertoires in COVID-19. The table came from immunoSEQ multiplex PCR; TCRdb's copy has only in-frame clones and leaves some out. The top ten hold around 11% of the sample, which has 250,000 to 300,000 clones, 88% seen once. Sequenced material: peripheral blood. The receptors stem from a woman aged 25 to 39 with COVID-19, enrolled during active disease. Both conserved end residues are part of each CDR3. Fields, in order: clone size, J gene, V gene, D gene, CDR3 protein. D genes are given only for firm matches. Some rows have no size entry. The others give once, few or many, or a class for an expanded clone.

few,TRBJ1-6,TRBV30,.,CAWSVTRYNSPLHF
.,TRBJ2-7,TRBV27,TRBD1,CASKFGQETYEQYF
.,TRBJ1-2,TRBV19,TRBD1,CASSFRDRGGYTF
.,TRBJ1-2,TRBV2,TRBD1,CASRRETGGAGYGYTF
.,TRBJ2-1,TRBV5-1,.,CASSLDLSFSYNEQFF
.,TRBJ2-1,TRBV6-6,TRBD1,CASSYAVQGYNEQFF
.,TRBJ2-5,TRBV5-8,TRBD2,CASSPYIAGYQETQYF
.,TRBJ1-1,TRBV28,.,CASTLAKVPAFF
.,TRBJ2-5,TRBV5-1,TRBD1,CASSWGDRAEETQYF
.,TRBJ1-1,TRBV24-1,.,CATSDSPGGEGGTEAFF
.,TRBJ1-5,TRBV19,TRBD1,CASSTNRGQGQPQHF
.,TRBJ1-5,TRBV30,TRBD1,CAMGQGSNQPQHF
.,TRBJ1-1,TRBV10-3,TRBD1,CAIRTGTGNTEAFF
.,TRBJ1-5,TRBV7-9,.,CASSSRGDQPQHF
.,TRBJ1-4,TRBV11-2,.,CASSLVGAGDEKLFF
.,TRBJ1-4,TRBV29-1,.,CSVGAEDEKLFF
once,TRBJ1-6,TRBV7-9,TRBD1,CASSTGAGGDSPLHF
once,TRBJ2-3,TRBV24-1,.,CATSDLGTGSPGGDTQYF
.,TRBJ2-1,TRBV27,.,CASSLGLAQEQFF
once,TRBJ2-1,TRBV3-1/TRBV3-2,.,CASSRESYNEQFF
.,TRBJ1-3,TRBV12-3/TRBV12-4,TRBD1,CASWTGTGNTIYF
once,TRBJ2-3,TRBV5-3,TRBD2,CARYLSGSSTDTQYF
.,TRBJ1-1,TRBV27,.,CASSLSEPVMNTEAFF
.,TRBJ2-2,TRBV7-8,TRBD1,CASSVGTGTGELFF
.,TRBJ1-1,TRBV28,.,CASSKGRAYTEAFF
.,TRBJ2-7,TRBV19,.,CASSTHPGGLNYEQYF
.,TRBJ2-1,TRBV19,TRBD2,CAGHLSGRSSYNEQFF
.,TRBJ2-3,TRBV5-1,TRBD2,CASSYQSGRAPDTQYF
.,TRBJ1-1,TRBV6-5,.,CASSYSTGRNTEAFF
.,TRBJ1-4,TRBV7-2,.,CASSPQGRGEKLFF
.,TRBJ2-7,TRBV5-1,TRBD1,CASSPGTGAYIYEQYF
.,TRBJ2-7,TRBV2,TRBD2,CASSGTSGLTYEQYF
.,TRBJ2-7,TRBV2,TRBD1,CASMGQGGRVFEQYF
.,TRBJ2-3,TRBV27,.,CASSSSNTDTQYF
.,TRBJ2-7,TRBV4-1,TRBD2,CASSQGAGGPYEQYF
.,TRBJ1-6,TRBV30,TRBD1,CAWSRDSLPNSPLHF